This T cell receptor beta chain was sequenced during a study of T cells in Graves' hyperthyroidism and ophthalmopathy. Study results and limitations: A median roughly 6.6 months before onset, the model predicted ophthalmopathy. Most clonotypes expanded in thyroid above 0.001 were likewise present in blood.

Amplified regions were TCR beta CDR3 sequences from RNA transcripts. TCR CDR3 regions were first amplified by RT-PCR with HTBI primers. TCRdb re-called the multiplex PCR reads through MiXCR, storing one row per CDR3 protein. The sample lists over 700,000 distinct CDR3 sequences, 18% occurring once. Patients showing uncontrolled infection, other autoimmune disease, pregnancy or lactation were ineligible. This clonotype was observed many times. Its target is not known. Germline CDR1 reads LGHDT; CDR2 reads YNNKEL (reference sequence). The V end was cut by 0 bases, the J end by 1 base, with 12 bases between. This CDR3 has 16 residues.

The sequence was collected from a woman in her fifties or sixties with Graves' hyperthyroidism that later progressed to Graves' ophthalmopathy. Sample: blood. The chain uses TRBV3-1 and TRBJ1-1, with D perhaps TRBD1 (5 bases). For the CDR3, the DNA is TGTGCCAGCAGCCAAGAAATTTACGGGGCGAACACTGAAGCTTTCTTT. It specifies CASSQEIYGANTEAFF.